This T cell receptor (beta chain) was found in a study of beta chain features in type 1 diabetes. Expressed TCRB transcripts were sequenced because the isolated RNA had all been reverse transcribed beforehand. Sequenced by immunoSEQ multiplex PCR; TCRdb stores in-frame clones only, minus some. The table lists fewer than 500,000 clones, approximately 13% of them singletons, with 0.03% to 0.04% in the top ten. The germline V gene has CDR1 SEHNR and CDR2 FQNEAQ (reference sequence). This CDR3 comprises 11 residues. Trimming took 3 bases from V and 8 from J, leaving 7 bases between them. This clone turned up a few times.

This clonotype was obtained from a man aged 25-40 years in good health. The sequencing input was naive CD4+ T cells from blood. The rearrangement links TRBV7-9 to TRBJ1-2; D unresolved. The CDR3 reads CASSFSFGYTF. DNA of the CDR3: TGTGCCAGCAGCTTCAGTTTCGGCTACACCTTC.